The source of this T cell receptor (beta chain) is a study of shared clonotypes between healthy human individuals (dated by TCRdb to between 2020 and 2021). For the study in its entirety: Two women and a few men aged 18 to 49 years were included in the cohort. Per donor, three plates each were used for CD4 naive and CD4 memory, two for CD8 naive, and one for CD8 memory. To increase sequencing depth and limit assay-specific biases, different laboratories used diverse techniques to prepare libraries and sequence TCR repertoires. Leukapheresis yielded between about 0.94 and 10 billion PBMCs per donor. To estimate repertoire size and how much clonotypes are shared between individuals, the study performed deep sequencing of blood TCR repertoires from roughly five healthy adults. What the work shows at the level of the full study, not this receptor alone: Across a few donors, approximately 5% of naive CD4, approximately 3.6% of naive CD8, roughly 2.2% of memory CD4, and 0.3% to 0.45% of memory CD8 clonotypes were shared. The genetic and exposure-history diversity represented was limited by the small number of donors. Compared with non-shared clonotypes, the clonotypes found in all four sorted-subset donors had higher generation probabilities. Sampling was limited to blood, and TCR repertoires in tissue likely differ from TCR repertoires in blood. Naive subsets generally had larger estimated clonotype richness than memory subsets. Rarefaction of sorted-subset datasets indicated incomplete sequencing despite the large sequencing depth. Pairwise subsampling led to the expectation that sequencing depth would affect the degree of clonotype sharing among donors.

This clone has a single count. Its cognate antigen has yet to be identified. No base qualities exist here, and no much larger clone lies one base off it. Using the deep immunoSEQ assay, TCR CDR3 regions were amplified from genomic DNA by multiplex PCR. Extracted genomic DNA from each cell subset was spread evenly across all wells of several immunoSEQ 96-well plates, with each plate serving as a replicate. Each replicate PCR for sorted subsets received 150 to 250 ng genomic DNA, equal to about 30,000 T cell genomes. Purified libraries were quantified with a Qubit 3.0 fluorometer, sized on a Bioanalyzer 2100, and re-quantified with the KAPA Library Quantification kit. Every immunoSEQ 96-well plate was sequenced on a separate single-read 150-cycle Illumina NextSeq 550 flow cell. Regarding the original processing steps: The immunoSEQ output contained only junctional sequences without quality scores, so filtering could not match that applied to full-length reads. To assign V/J genes and CDR3, sequences were annotated against IMGT germline references using PyIR, a Python wrapper for IgBLAST v1.9. Any read was removed if the V/J assignment was weak (E-value above 1e-6), the CDR3 was missing, or the read contained stop codons, out-of-frame junctions, or ambiguous translated residues. V3J clonotypes were defined by identical inferred V gene, J gene, and CDR3 amino acid sequence. To compute the percentage overlap between repertoires, the number of shared unique clonotypes was divided by the size of the smaller repertoire. Richness of each repertoire was evaluated using RTK rarefaction, the Chao1 estimator, and Recon v2.1 estimates of unobserved clonotypes. For all TCRbeta clonotypes obtained by the gDNA method from four donors, generation probabilities were computed with OLGA. TCRdb's version of the immuneACCESS table is confined to in-frame rearrangements and falls short of the full clone set. An unresolved V gene accounts for under half of the shortfall where checked; the remainder is of unknown origin. That table is the source of V, J and clone size, and D and trimming were worked out from the DNA. This sample holds over a million clones; 75% to 85% were observed only once. Of the sample, 0.55% to 0.7% falls within the top ten clones.

The CDR3, from cysteine to phenylalanine, totals 14 residues. Kept here is only the CDR3 DNA, which spans 42 bases and is read in frame from base 1. CDR1 and CDR2 are drawn from the germline V gene: SGHRS, YFSETQ. Deletion took 7 bases off V and 4 bases off J, with a span of 14 bases between the germline ends. The donors were healthy, HIV-negative adults who had no recently reported acute infections or vaccinations. Every donor was a Caucasian adult living in Nashville, Tennessee, USA. CD4+ T cells were enriched by magnetic negative selection; naive cells were then positively selected on CD45RA, and the negative fraction formed the memory subset. After blood collection by leukapheresis, PBMCs were isolated using Ficoll-Histopaque density gradient centrifugation and then cryopreserved in the vapor phase of liquid nitrogen. Purity and quantity of every magnetically sorted T cell population were checked by analytical flow cytometry. From each sorted fraction, genomic DNA was isolated and quantified by UV absorbance on a Nanodrop 2000c.

This clonotype was obtained from a man between 18 and 29 years old in good health. Some clones in this sample may be carry-over from other donors' samples. Sequenced sample: memory CD4+ T cells from PBMCs. This specimen's cell subset or site label, per the study, means: CD45RA-negative fraction. The sequence links TRBV5-1 to TRBJ1-4; the D gene is unclear. This receptor carries the CDR3 CASSKDGLNEKLFF. The bases read TGCGCCAGCTCTAAGGACGGCCTTAATGAAAAACTGTTTTTT.